This T cell receptor (beta chain) was retrieved from a study of T cells after somatic rescue of genetic block. Using immunoSEQ multiplex PCR, the repertoire was profiled, and TCRdb retains in-frame clones only, with some absent. The data show 80,000 to 90,000 clones, about nine tenths seen once. Trimming left V 3 bases short and J 2 bases short, with 10 bases between. The CDR3 loop spans 14 amino acids. CDR1 and CDR2 from the germline V gene are WNHNN and SYGVQD (reference sequence). Sequencing was done on a sample of peripheral blood mononuclear cells (PBMCs). The V and J genes are TRBV10-1 and TRBJ1-1, with no clear D. The clonotype was recovered from a woman younger than 30. CDR3 sequence: CASSEQSLNTEAFF. The CDR3 nucleotides read TGCGCCAGCAGTGAACAGAGTTTAAACACTGAAGCTTTCTTT.